A single sample is the source of the 2 T cell receptor beta chains below, sequenced in a study of blood T cell repertoires in COVID-19. TCRdb's table, derived via immunoSEQ multiplex PCR, lists solely in-frame clones and lacks some. The repertoire includes approximately 69,000 clones, 84% of them detected once, and about an eighth sits in the top ten. Sequenced material: peripheral blood. These receptors were collected from a man between 50 and 59 years old with COVID-19, enrolled during active disease.

This chain links TRBV11-2 with TRBJ2-7; TRBD1 aligns across 7 bases. Germline V gene sequence: CDR1 SGHAT, CDR2 FQNNGV. The CDR3 consists of 14 residues. V lost 3 bases to trimming and J lost 5 bases; unmatched junction nucleotides: 7. The CDR3 region is CASSFRTGPHEQYF. The CDR3 nucleotides read TGTGCCAGCAGCTTCCGGACAGGACCCCACGAGCAGTACTTC.

This chain joins TRBV6-5 and TRBJ2-3, with TRBD2 matching over 8 bases. CDR1 MNHEY and CDR2 SVGAGI come from the germline V gene. V trimming: 11 bases; J trimming: 3 bases; junction bases outside the gene matches: 4. The CDR3 extends over 12 amino acids. In nucleotides, the CDR3 is TGTGCCGTCGCGGGGGGAACAGATACGCAGTATTTT. Protein: CAVAGGTDTQYF.